This T cell receptor (beta chain) was recorded in a study of T cells in Graves' hyperthyroidism and ophthalmopathy. The diagnostic basis comprised clinical symptoms, serum thyroxine and TRAb, thyroid ultrasound and orbital computed tomography. This clonotype showed up just a few times. Its cognate antigen is unknown. General study results and limits: Within blood appeared most thyroid clonotypes that had expanded above 0.001. A model of 13 V-J features distinguished ophthalmopathy from stable hyperthyroidism.

Amplified TCR beta CDR3 regions came from RNA transcripts. HTBI primers were used for first-round RT-PCR of the TCR CDR3. TCRdb reprocessed the multiplex PCR reads via MiXCR and lists one record per CDR3 protein. The sample consists of 550,000 to 650,000 distinct CDR3 sequences, about 15% of them appearing once. After removal of 2 bases from V and 10 bases from J, the junction contained 5 bases not matched to a gene. In germline, CDR1 is MNHEY, CDR2 SVGAGI. The CDR3 spans 13 residues. Sequencing used blood. The chain has TRBV6-5 and TRBJ2-1; the match to TRBD1 covers 7 bases. The TCR was taken from a woman younger than 45 with Graves' hyperthyroidism that later progressed to Graves' ophthalmopathy. The CDR3 DNA is TGTGCCAGCAGTTACGACAGGGTATACGAGCAGTTCTTC. The encoded protein is CASSYDRVYEQFF.